The source of this T cell receptor (beta chain) is a study of T cell repertoires in cytomegalovirus infection. Study in general: HLA-B-restricted CMV epitopes that are well studied, plus recently identified HLA-C-restricted ones, were used by the study.

TCRdb re-derived calls from the reads in MiXCR, one entry per CDR3 protein. The sample includes 110,000 to 150,000 distinct CDR3 sequences, over 25% of them seen just once. This clonotype was counted only a few times. Its antigen is currently unknown. Trimming took 1 base from V and 3 from J, leaving 9 bases between them. Germline V gene sequence: CDR1 MGHRA, CDR2 YSYEKL. This CDR3 region has 14 residues. This clonotype was sampled from a human donor in good health (CMV status not recorded). Some clones in this sample may be carry-over from other donors' samples. The specimen comprised CD8+ T cells from cultured PBMCs, sampled from culture after CMV antigen stimulation. This sequence joins TRBV4-1 and TRBJ1-1; D is undetermined. CDR3 bases: TGCGCCAGCAGCCAAGGGAGAGGTGACACTGAAGCTTTCTTT. It is translated as CASSQGRGDTEAFF.